Below, one T cell receptor (beta chain) is given with its context. The CDR3 extends over 14 amino acids. Trimming took off 5 bases at V and 6 bases at J, with 13 bases between the two ends. Germline V gene data show CDR1 as MGHDK and CDR2 as SYGVNS. With a J-beta primer mix and a sample-barcoded 5' primer, a second PCR ran about 7 to 12 cycles. TCRdb re-called the 5' RACE reads with MiXCR, one entry per CDR3 protein. In the table there are around 1,600,000 distinct CDR3 sequences, approximately 43% of which are singletons. The data originate from a study of blood T cells in healthy people across ages. Total RNA amounts of at least 5.5 micrograms were extracted per sample.

The source material was blood. The chain links TRBV25-1 to TRBJ1-4; D remains unclear. This TCR was recovered from a woman under 30 in good health. CDR3 sequence: CASSLTGSHEKLFF. The CDR3 bases are TGTGCCAGCAGTCTAACGGGCAGTCATGAAAAACTGTTTTTT. The entire variable domain, with the rest obtained from reference TRBV25-1 and TRBJ1-4, is as follows: EADIYQTPRYLVIGTGKKITLECSQTMGHDKMYWYQQDPGMELHLIHYSYGVNSTEKGDLSSESTVSRIRTEHFPLTLESARPSHTSQYLCASSLTGSHEKLFFGSGTQLSVL.